The rows below give T cell receptor beta chains drawn from one sample of a study of blood T cell repertoires in COVID-19. Profiling relied on immunoSEQ multiplex PCR, and the TCRdb table lists in-frame clones only, not all of them. Found here are about 390,000 clones, around nine tenths of them singletons; the top ten hold 10%. Sequencing input: PBMCs or T cells enriched from blood (not recorded which). The receptors stem from a woman between 45 and 60 years old who had recovered from COVID-19. Both conserved end residues are trimmed from each CDR3. Fields, in order: V gene, J gene, D gene, CDR3 protein. The D gene is left open where the match is weak.

v_call: TRBV7-2; j_call: TRBJ2-7; d_call: -; cdr3_aa: ASSLASRSYEQY
v_call: TRBV6-5; j_call: TRBJ1-1; d_call: TRBD1; cdr3_aa: ASSYLPGQGTTEAF
v_call: TRBV30; j_call: TRBJ1-2; d_call: TRBD1; cdr3_aa: AWSVQGYYGYT
v_call: TRBV12-3/TRBV12-4; j_call: TRBJ2-1; d_call: -; cdr3_aa: ASSFKAGEQF
v_call: TRBV10-3; j_call: TRBJ2-2; d_call: -; cdr3_aa: AISDGPDTGELF
v_call: TRBV7-2; j_call: TRBJ1-1; d_call: -; cdr3_aa: ASSLYSPGEAF
v_call: TRBV2; j_call: TRBJ1-2; d_call: TRBD1; cdr3_aa: ASLAGQDGYT
v_call: TRBV18; j_call: TRBJ1-5; d_call: TRBD1; cdr3_aa: ASSPGTGENQPQH
v_call: TRBV5-1; j_call: TRBJ1-1; d_call: TRBD1; cdr3_aa: ASSSRSGRGFTEAF
v_call: TRBV21-1; j_call: TRBJ2-5; d_call: -; cdr3_aa: ASSTPRPRGWETQY
v_call: TRBV3-1/TRBV3-2; j_call: TRBJ2-3; d_call: -; cdr3_aa: ASSQEWAGRTDTQY
v_call: TRBV5-1; j_call: TRBJ1-6; d_call: -; cdr3_aa: ASSLNQANSPLH
v_call: TRBV7-9; j_call: TRBJ2-2; d_call: TRBD2; cdr3_aa: ASSPWGGGALNTGELF
v_call: TRBV6-2/TRBV6-3; j_call: TRBJ2-3; d_call: -; cdr3_aa: ASSASMNTQY
v_call: TRBV11-1; j_call: TRBJ1-5; d_call: -; cdr3_aa: ASSLNSYQPQH
v_call: TRBV7-9; j_call: TRBJ1-6; d_call: -; cdr3_aa: ASTKRGYNSPLH
v_call: TRBV5-1; j_call: TRBJ2-1; d_call: -; cdr3_aa: ASSLSLGGEQF
v_call: TRBV19; j_call: TRBJ1-5; d_call: TRBD1; cdr3_aa: ASSTTGGNQPQH
v_call: TRBV28; j_call: TRBJ2-3; d_call: TRBD1; cdr3_aa: ASSHFDRVGTDTQY
v_call: TRBV10-3; j_call: TRBJ2-7; d_call: TRBD1; cdr3_aa: AIKDRAAYEQY
v_call: TRBV5-1; j_call: TRBJ1-1; d_call: -; cdr3_aa: ASSLRGGTEAF
v_call: TRBV5-5; j_call: TRBJ2-7; d_call: TRBD1; cdr3_aa: ASSLEGTGAYEQY
v_call: TRBV19; j_call: TRBJ1-2; d_call: -; cdr3_aa: ASSIERENYGYT
v_call: TRBV2; j_call: TRBJ1-3; d_call: TRBD1; cdr3_aa: ASSATGAGNTIY
v_call: TRBV7-2; j_call: TRBJ1-1; d_call: TRBD1; cdr3_aa: ASSLGGQGRVAF
v_call: TRBV7-9; j_call: TRBJ1-4; d_call: -; cdr3_aa: ASGGTAKLF
v_call: TRBV4-1; j_call: TRBJ2-7; d_call: TRBD2; cdr3_aa: ASSVRDYSYEQY
v_call: TRBV6-5; j_call: TRBJ1-2; d_call: -; cdr3_aa: ASSPGGGYGYT
v_call: TRBV14; j_call: TRBJ1-1; d_call: -; cdr3_aa: ASSQRGVTEAF
v_call: TRBV25-1; j_call: TRBJ2-7; d_call: -; cdr3_aa: ASSDQRRLGEQY
v_call: TRBV7-8; j_call: TRBJ2-5; d_call: -; cdr3_aa: ASSLAATLQETQY
v_call: TRBV29-1; j_call: TRBJ2-7; d_call: TRBD1; cdr3_aa: SVDLLGQDRGRGDEQY
v_call: TRBV28; j_call: TRBJ1-2; d_call: -; cdr3_aa: ASSLRTDYGYT
v_call: TRBV28; j_call: TRBJ1-2; d_call: TRBD1; cdr3_aa: ASTGGIWLR
v_call: TRBV19; j_call: TRBJ1-4; d_call: -; cdr3_aa: ASRRTRGTAEKLF
v_call: TRBV18; j_call: TRBJ1-3; d_call: -; cdr3_aa: ASSPGGSSGNTIY
v_call: TRBV7-2; j_call: TRBJ2-3; d_call: -; cdr3_aa: ASSLWGGTQY
v_call: TRBV2; j_call: TRBJ1-2; d_call: -; cdr3_aa: ASRRQDGYT
v_call: TRBV11-2; j_call: TRBJ2-3; d_call: -; cdr3_aa: ASSSPSGVYTDTQY
v_call: TRBV2; j_call: TRBJ1-1; d_call: -; cdr3_aa: ASRLGANTEAF
v_call: TRBV5-1; j_call: TRBJ1-2; d_call: TRBD1; cdr3_aa: ASSLEGTGVRPMGYT
v_call: TRBV7-9; j_call: TRBJ2-5; d_call: -; cdr3_aa: ASSSGGLWETQY
v_call: TRBV28; j_call: TRBJ1-6; d_call: -; cdr3_aa: ASSTQGDNSPLH
v_call: TRBV6-5; j_call: TRBJ2-1; d_call: -; cdr3_aa: ASRTPGQRYNEQF
v_call: TRBV28; j_call: TRBJ1-5; d_call: TRBD1; cdr3_aa: ASSSTTGGNQPQH
v_call: TRBV20-1; j_call: TRBJ2-3; d_call: TRBD2; cdr3_aa: SASGLAGGPDTQY
v_call: TRBV29-1; j_call: TRBJ1-1; d_call: -; cdr3_aa: SVTGKTNTEAF
v_call: TRBV4-1; j_call: TRBJ1-5; d_call: TRBD1; cdr3_aa: ASSRGTGGTQPQH